The 23 T cell receptor beta chains given below trace back to one sample, sequenced in a study of CD8+ T cells in alopecia areata. It was cDNA, reverse transcribed from extracted RNA, that served as the sequencing template. The data were produced by immunoSEQ multiplex PCR, yet TCRdb's version contains in-frame clones alone and is incomplete. This sample has hundreds of thousands of clones, with more than 30% found just once. The sample's treatment: oral pan-JAK inhibitor, 5-10 mg twice daily. Sequencing was performed on CD4+ T cells sorted from blood, taken at approximately week 34, from a patient treated with tofacitinib. These TCRs come from a human donor with alopecia areata.

The V call is TRBV6-5, the J call TRBJ1-5, with 8 nucleotides matching TRBD1. Germline assignment: CDR1 MNHEY and CDR2 SVGAGI. V shed 0 bases and J 7 bases; nucleotides not matched to a gene: 2. The CDR3 sequence is 14 residues long. The CDR3 loop reads CASSYSDRVQPQHF. CDR3 in DNA: TGTGCCAGCAGTTACTCGGACAGGGTGCAGCCCCAGCATTTT.

This clone was detected only a few times. The chain employs TRBV2 and TRBJ2-6; D gene uncertain. The germline V gene has CDR1 SNHLY and CDR2 FYNNEI. V shed 7 bases and J shed 4 bases, with 20 bases lying between them. This CDR3 region has 17 residues. This CDR3 reads CASMTSPAASGANVLTF. The DNA of the CDR3 is TGTGCCAGCATGACCTCGCCGGCGGCTTCGGGGGCCAACGTCCTGACTTTC.

V usage is TRBV5-1 and J usage is TRBJ2-6, with D hard to call. This CDR3 is built from 15 residues. Germline CDR1 SGHRS, CDR2 YFSETQ. V gave up 3 bases and J gave up 3 bases, with 10 bases separating them. The CDR3 loop is CASSSQRNGANVLTF. The DNA for the CDR3 is TGCGCCAGCAGCTCTCAGAGGAATGGGGCCAACGTCCTGACTTTC.

The chain links TRBV5-1 to TRBJ2-3, with D tentatively TRBD2 (5 bases). The germline V gene encodes CDR1 SGHRS and CDR2 YFSETQ. Trimming removed 4 bases at V and 3 bases at J, with 6 bases between. The CDR3 sequence is 12 residues long. The DNA for the CDR3 is TGCGCCAGCAGCGGGGAGACAGATACGCAGTATTTT. Protein: CASSGETDTQYF. Full variable domain (missing parts from reference TRBV5-1 and TRBJ2-3): KAGVTQTPRYLIKTRGQQVTLSCSPISGHRSVSWYQQTPGQGLQFLFEYFSETQRNKGNFPGRFSGRQFSNSRSEMNVSTLELGDSALYLCASSGETDTQYFGPGTRLTVL.

This chain uses TRBV7-2 with TRBJ2-5; TRBD2 agrees at 11 bases. This CDR3 is 15 amino acids long. Trimming took 3 bases from V and 4 from J; bases not matched to a gene: 4. Germline assignment: CDR1 SGHTA and CDR2 FQGNSA. The CDR3 DNA reads as TGTGCCAGCAGCTTCGGTAGCGGGAGGGTAGAGACCCAGTACTTC. Amino acids: CASSFGSGRVETQYF.

This clone was found once. The chain is built from TRBV7-9 and TRBJ2-2, with D possibly TRBD2 on 6 matching bases. The CDR3 covers 14 residues. The germline V gene encodes CDR1 SEHNR and CDR2 FQNEAQ (reference sequence). Trimming took off 3 bases at V and 1 base at J, with 6 bases between the two ends. Here the CDR3 reads CASSFGGNTGELFF. The CDR3 nucleotides read TGTGCCAGCAGCTTCGGGGGGAACACCGGGGAGCTGTTTTTT.

The sample holds a few counts of this clone. One end of the junction does not line up with germline, which may come from a read error. This sample also contains other DNA sequences that code for the same CDR3. The chain carries TRBV4-1 and TRBJ1-2, with D unresolved. CDR1 is MGHRA, CDR2 YSYEKL, per germline. The CDR3 extends over 12 amino acids. The DNA for the CDR3 is TGTGCCAGCAGCCAATCGGCCTATGGCTACACCTTC. This translates into CASSQSAYGYTF.

The chain joins TRBV7-9 to TRBJ2-7, with D perhaps assigned TRBD1 or TRBD2 (5 bases each). This CDR3 contains 14 residues. V shed 1 base and J shed 3 bases, with 10 bases lying between them. The germline V gene has CDR1 SEHNR and CDR2 FQNEAQ (reference sequence). The CDR3 loop reads CASSLEGSVYEQYF. DNA for the CDR3: TGTGCCAGCAGCTTAGAGGGGAGCGTCTACGAGCAGTACTTC.

The sample holds a few counts of this clone. CDR3 region: CASSKGFPAHRTYEQYF. The CDR3 region has the DNA TGTGCCAGCAGCAAAGGATTCCCCGCGCACAGGACCTACGAGCAGTACTTC. The J gene is TRBJ2-7, the V gene TRBV21-1; TRBD1, as called in the table, went unchecked against the DNA. TRBV21-1 is annotated as a pseudogene. The CDR3 is 17 residues long.

This clone was detected only a few times. The rearrangement uses TRBV30 and TRBJ2-7; TRBD2 agrees at 7 bases. V gave up 4 bases and J gave up 2 bases; unmatched junction bases: 5. Germline CDR1 reads GTSNPN; CDR2 reads SVGIG (reference sequence). This CDR3 contains 13 residues. CDR3 residues: CAWTRGVPYEQYF. For the CDR3, the DNA is TGTGCCTGGACTCGGGGGGTCCCCTACGAGCAGTACTTC.

This clone has only a few counts. This chain connects TRBV30 to TRBJ1-5; the D is unclear. V lost 5 bases, J lost 0 bases, and 11 bases lay in between. This CDR3 is built from 14 residues. Germline V gene data show CDR1 as GTSNPN and CDR2 as SVGIG (reference sequence). CDR3 nucleotides: TGTGCCTGGGAGGACCACCATAGCAATCAGCCCCAGCATTTT. Its protein is CAWEDHHSNQPQHF.

The chain combines TRBV2 with TRBJ2-3; D remains unclear. V lost 3 bases to trimming and J lost 3 bases, with 4 bases between them. The CDR3 is 12 amino acids. Germline values: CDR1 SNHLY, CDR2 FYNNEI. The CDR3 coding sequence is TGTGCCAGCAGTGAGACTACAGATACGCAGTATTTT. It translates to CASSETTDTQYF.

The V gene is TRBV27, the J gene TRBJ2-1; D ambiguous. Trimming shortened V by 0 bases and J by 7 bases, and 16 bases separated the two germline ends. The CDR3 sequence is 16 residues long. Germline V gives CDR1 MNHEY, CDR2 SMNVEV (reference sequence). CDR3 sequence (DNA): TGTGCCAGCAGTTTATCCTCCTCTCGCCGTGAGAATGAGCAGTTCTTC. Residues: CASSLSSSRRENEQFF.

This clone appeared a few times. The chain carries TRBV10-2 and TRBJ1-5; a weak D match, TRBD1 (6 bases). Germline V gene data show CDR1 as WSHSY and CDR2 as SAAADI. The CDR3 is made up of 16 amino acids. Trimming pared 2 bases from V and 2 bases from J, leaving 13 bases between. CDR3 protein: CASSERGRGGNQPQHF. The CDR3 region has the DNA TGCGCCAGCAGTGAGCGGGGCAGGGGAGGCAATCAGCCCCAGCATTTT.

The CDR3 DNA reads TGCGCCAGCAGCTTCTTAGCGGGAGAAACAGATACGCAGTATTTT. Amino acids: CASSFLAGETDTQYF. The chain has TRBV5-1 and TRBJ2-3, with 9 nucleotides matching TRBD2. V trimming: 2 bases; J trimming: 3 bases; junction bases outside the gene matches: 4. The germline V gene has CDR1 SGHRS and CDR2 YFSETQ. The CDR3 is 15 amino acids.

This rearrangement joins TRBV27 to TRBJ1-2; TRBD1 matches 9 bases. The CDR3 spans 15 residues. Trimming took 7 bases from V and 1 from J; bases not matched to a gene: 7. Germline lookup yields CDR1 MNHEY and CDR2 SMNVEV (reference sequence). CDR3 region: CASTARQGGNYGYTF. In DNA, the CDR3 is TGTGCCAGCACCGCTAGACAGGGGGGTAACTATGGCTACACCTTC.

There are a few counts of this clone. Additional DNA sequences in this sample encode the identical CDR3. The chain uses TRBV29-1 and TRBJ1-2; TRBD1 might be the D (5 bases). Germline V lookup: CDR1 SQVTM, CDR2 ANQGSEA. This CDR3 comprises 9 residues. V lost 4 bases, J lost 8 bases, and 5 bases lay in between. CDR3 loop: CSVGGGYTF. Written as DNA, the CDR3 is TGCAGCGTTGGGGGCGGCTACACCTTC.

This clone was found a few times. The V and J genes are TRBV10-1 and TRBJ2-3; D not certain. The CDR3 runs to 12 residues. Germline V gene lookup returns CDR1 WNHNN and CDR2 SYGVQD (reference sequence). The V gene lost 3 bases and the J gene lost 1 base, with 2 bases spanning the gap. The CDR3 sequence: CASSDGTDTQYF. CDR3 DNA: TGCGCCAGCAGTGACGGCACAGATACGCAGTATTTT.

This clone was detected only a few times. The V gene is TRBV18, the J gene TRBJ2-7; D not certain. The CDR3 runs 16 residues. The V gene lost 2 bases and the J gene lost 4 bases, with 18 bases spanning the gap. CDR1 KGHSH and CDR2 LQKENI come from the germline V gene. The CDR3 reads CASSPVMTAASYEQYF. CDR3 nucleotide sequence: TGTGCCAGCTCACCAGTAATGACCGCAGCATCTTACGAGCAGTACTTC.

This chain joins TRBV6-5 and TRBJ1-2, with D hard to call. The germline V gene has CDR1 MNHEY and CDR2 SVGAGI. The CDR3 loop spans 11 amino acids. V lost 10 bases, J lost 2 bases, and 8 bases lay in between. The CDR3 sequence: CATAENYGYTF. CDR3 coding DNA: TGTGCCACCGCAGAGAACTATGGCTACACCTTC.

J is TRBJ2-3 and V is TRBV6-5, with 8 positions matching TRBD2. J gave up 0 bases and V 4 bases, and 6 bases lay outside the gene matches. The CDR3 has 16 residues. CDR1 is MNHEY and CDR2 is SVGAGI in the germline V gene. The CDR3 reads CASSSLAGTSTDTQYF. CDR3 nucleotide sequence: TGTGCCAGCAGTTCCTTAGCGGGGACTAGCACAGATACGCAGTATTTT.

The chain combines TRBV30 with TRBJ2-7; D possibly corresponds to TRBD2 (5 bases). The CDR3 spans 17 residues. CDR1 GTSNPN and CDR2 SVGIG come from the germline V gene (reference sequence). The germline V and J ends were trimmed by 1 base and 0 bases, with 19 bases remaining between them. The CDR3 DNA sequence: TGTGCCTGGAGTGACAAACGACGCGGGCAGAGCTCCTACGAGCAGTACTTC. Protein product: CAWSDKRRGQSSYEQYF.

Comment on this clone: Sequence at one end of the junction differs from germline and may be a read error. V is TRBV6-5 and J is TRBJ2-7; 11 bases agree with TRBD1. Germline V gives CDR1 MNHEY, CDR2 SVGAGI. CDR3 length: 16 residues. The CDR3 nucleotides are TGTGCCAGCAGTTACTCCCGGACAGGGGGCTCCCACGAGCAGTACTTC. Translated: CASSYSRTGGSHEQYF.